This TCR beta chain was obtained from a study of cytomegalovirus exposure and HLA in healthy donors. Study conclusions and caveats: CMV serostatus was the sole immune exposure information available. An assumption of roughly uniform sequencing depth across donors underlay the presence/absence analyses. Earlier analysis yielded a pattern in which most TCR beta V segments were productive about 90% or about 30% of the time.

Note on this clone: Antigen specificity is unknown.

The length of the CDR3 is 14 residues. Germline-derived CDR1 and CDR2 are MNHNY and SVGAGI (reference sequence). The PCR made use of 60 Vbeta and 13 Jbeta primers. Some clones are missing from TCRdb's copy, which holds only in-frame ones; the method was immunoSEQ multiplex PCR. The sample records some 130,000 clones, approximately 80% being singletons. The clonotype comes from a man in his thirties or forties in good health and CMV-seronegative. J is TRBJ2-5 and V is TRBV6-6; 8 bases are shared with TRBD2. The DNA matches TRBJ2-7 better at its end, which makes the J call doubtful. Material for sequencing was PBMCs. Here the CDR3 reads CASSYLLADYEQYF. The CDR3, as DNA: TGTGCCAGCAGTTACTTACTAGCGGATTACGAGCAGTACTTC.